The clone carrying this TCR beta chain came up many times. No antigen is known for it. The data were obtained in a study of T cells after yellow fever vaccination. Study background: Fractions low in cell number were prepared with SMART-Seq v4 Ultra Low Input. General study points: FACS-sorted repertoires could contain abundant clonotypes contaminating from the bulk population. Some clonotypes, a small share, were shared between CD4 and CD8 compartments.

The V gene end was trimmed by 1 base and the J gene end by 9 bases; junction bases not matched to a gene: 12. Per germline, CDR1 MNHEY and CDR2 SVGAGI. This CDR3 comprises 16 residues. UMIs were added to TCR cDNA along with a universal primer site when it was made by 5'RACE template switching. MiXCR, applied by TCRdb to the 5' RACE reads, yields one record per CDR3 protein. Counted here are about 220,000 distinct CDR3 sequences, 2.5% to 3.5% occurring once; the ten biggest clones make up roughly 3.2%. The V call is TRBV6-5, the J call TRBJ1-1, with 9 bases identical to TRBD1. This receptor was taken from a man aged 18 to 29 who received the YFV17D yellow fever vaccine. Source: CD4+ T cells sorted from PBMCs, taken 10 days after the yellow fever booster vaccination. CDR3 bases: TGTGCCAGCAGTTACTGGGGACAGGGCGGGGGACTAAAAGCTTTCTTT. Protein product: CASSYWGQGGGLKAFF.